This TCR beta chain was sequenced for a study of neoadjuvant anti-PD-1 for oral cavity cancer. Time point here: after neoadjuvant nivolumab, at surgical resection. Patients were newly diagnosed with stage II-IVA oral cavity squamous cell carcinoma without prior systemic or radiation treatment. TCRdb keeps only in-frame clones here, not all; method: immunoSEQ multiplex PCR. The sample records fewer than 8,000 clones, 62% being singletons. There are 15 residues in the CDR3. Germline CDR1 MGHRA, CDR2 YSYEKL. V was shortened by 0 bases and J by 3 bases, with 11 bases between the two germline ends. This clonotype was sampled from a person aged 40 to 85 with oral cavity squamous cell carcinoma. J is TRBJ1-2 and V is TRBV4-1, with D possibly matching TRBD1 (5 bases). The source was PBMCs, collected after nivolumab (anti-PD-1) treatment. CDR3 amino acids: CASSQESWGDYGYTF. The DNA of the CDR3 is TGCGCCAGCAGCCAAGAATCCTGGGGCGACTATGGCTACACCTTC.